Each of the 14 T cell receptor beta chains below was sequenced from the same sample in a study of tissue T cells after allogeneic stem cell transplantation. Produced via immunoSEQ multiplex PCR; TCRdb's table is partial and in-frame only. This repertoire shows 45,000 to 50,000 clones, around 69% found once; its top ten account for roughly 0.7%. The material sequenced was sorted cells pooled from one or two spleens. These receptors were obtained from a pool of C57BL/6 mice in good health.

With respect to this clone: Genes here carry mouse names. The read comes to an end 1 residue before the CDR3 does, leaving the germline J gene to fill in the end. V usage is TRBV19 and J usage is TRBJ2-4, with 7 bases fitting TRBD1. Germline CDR1 is FNHDT and CDR2 is SITEND (reference sequence). The CDR3 consists of 14 residues. V shed 5 bases and J 0 bases; nucleotides not matched to a gene: 3. CDR3 sequence: CASSLTGSQNTLYF. Incomplete CDR3 DNA: TGTGCCAGCAGCCTGACAGGGAGTCAAAACACCTTGTAC.

Points on this clone: The genes are named according to mouse. The sequenced fragment ends 1 residue before the CDR3 boundary, so the rest is inferred from the germline J gene. The chain links TRBV20 to TRBJ1-1, with D possibly TRBD1 on 5 matching bases. This CDR3 is 13 amino acids long. From germline, CDR1 is GFQATS and CDR2 STVNSAI. The V gene lost 2 bases and the J gene lost 5 bases, with 12 bases spanning the gap. CDR3 DNA, as far as it was read: TGTGGTGCTAGGCAGCAGGGAGGGACAGAAGTCTTC. This encodes CGARQQGGTEVF. The full CDR3 is CGARQQGGTEVFF. Based on the CDR3 plus reference TRBV20 and TRBJ1-1, the full variable domain is GALVYQYPRRTICKSGTSMRMECQAVGFQATSVAWYRQSPQKTFELIALSTVNSAIKYEQNFTQEKFPISHPNLSFSSMTVLNAYLEDRGLYLCGARQQGGTEVFFGKGTRLTVV.

Details on this clone: Germline and genes here are mouse. The sequenced fragment ends 1 residue before the CDR3 boundary, so the rest is inferred from the germline J gene. The chain links TRBV21 to TRBJ1-6; D gene uncertain. TRBV21 is an ORF; its function is uncertain. TRBJ1-6 has ORF status, its function being uncertain. The CDR3 covers 13 residues. Trimming stripped 1 base from V and 7 bases from J, with 5 bases between. The CDR3 here is CASSQWINSPLYF. The part of the CDR3 DNA that was read is TGTGCTAGCAGTCAATGGATCAATTCGCCCCTCTAC.

A remark on this clone: Gene and germline names: mouse. The read comes to an end 1 residue before the CDR3 does, leaving the germline J gene to fill in the end. This chain uses TRBV5 with TRBJ2-1; TRBD2 aligns across 10 bases. This CDR3 spans 18 amino acids. The V and J ends lost 0 bases and 1 base, in that order; junction bases with no gene match: 6. Germline lookup yields CDR1 LGHNA and CDR2 YNLKQL (reference sequence). The sequenced part of the CDR3 DNA is TGTGCCAGCAGCCAAGATTTCACTGGGGGGGGGAACTATGCTGAGCAGTTC. Translating gives CASSQDFTGGGNYAEQF. The complete CDR3 protein is CASSQDFTGGGNYAEQFF.

Remarks on this clone: The germline and genes are mouse ones. The missing CDR3 end, 1 residue past where the read stops, is filled in from the germline J gene. The rearrangement links TRBV13-3 to TRBJ2-3, with TRBD1 matching over 10 bases. Germline V gene lookup returns CDR1 NNHDY and CDR2 SYVADS. The V and J ends lost 3 bases and 0 bases, in that order; junction bases with no gene match: 1. The CDR3 totals 15 residues. The chain's CDR3 is CASSGGQGSAETLYF. Incomplete CDR3 DNA: TGTGCCAGCAGTGGGGGACAGGGGAGTGCAGAAACGCTGTAT.

As to this clone: Genes and germline come from the mouse. The read ends 1 residue before the CDR3 terminus; that terminus is restored from the germline J gene. This sequence joins TRBV31 and TRBJ2-3, with a weak D call TRBD2 (6 bases). This CDR3 is built from 16 residues. V shed 3 bases and J shed 0 bases, with 16 bases lying between them. CDR1 GKSSPN and CDR2 SITVG come from the germline V gene. The CDR3: CAWSPSDWGSAETLYF. The part of the CDR3 DNA that was read is TGTGCCTGGAGCCCGTCAGATTGGGGGAGTGCAGAAACGCTGTAT.

On this clone: The gene symbols are mouse symbols. The read comes to an end 1 residue before the CDR3 does, leaving the germline J gene to fill in the end. This chain links TRBV31 with TRBJ2-3, with 8 bases matching TRBD2. CDR1 is GKSSPN and CDR2 is SITVG in the germline V gene. This CDR3 has 14 amino acids. The J segment lost 0 bases and the V segment lost 1 base, leaving 0 bases of the junction unmatched. Incomplete CDR3 DNA: TGTGCCTGGAGTCGACTGGGGAGTGCAGAAACGCTGTAT. It yields the protein CAWSRLGSAETLY. The full CDR3 protein is CAWSRLGSAETLYF.

In regard to this clone: Mouse germline and gene names are used. The read gets to within 1 residue of the CDR3 end, and the germline J gene fills in the rest. This chain joins TRBV5 and TRBJ1-3; D gene unclear. CDR1 is LGHNA and CDR2 is YNLKQL in the germline V gene (reference sequence). The V end was cut by 0 bases, the J end by 0 bases, with 9 bases between. This CDR3 is built from 16 residues. The sequenced CDR3 bases are TGTGCCAGCAGCCAAGATCGGGCAGATTCTGGAAATACGCTCTAT. Translation gives CASSQDRADSGNTLY. From start to end, the CDR3 is CASSQDRADSGNTLYF.

A word on this clone: The listed genes are named as in mouse. The observed sequence ends 1 residue before the CDR3 terminus, with the missing tail filled in from the germline J gene. Other DNA sequences in the same sample also yield this CDR3. V is TRBV20 and J is TRBJ2-1; 11 positions agree with TRBD2. The V gene's germline CDR1 is GFQATS and CDR2 STVNSAI. The CDR3 is 14 residues long. Losses at the gene ends were 3 bases for V and 4 bases for J; bases not matched to a gene: 2. CDR3 sequence reads: CGARGLGGYAEQFF. Incomplete CDR3 DNA: TGTGGTGCTAGAGGACTGGGGGGTTATGCTGAGCAGTTC.

As regards this clone: Mouse gene names apply. The CDR3 goes on 1 residue after the read ends, and that part is filled in from the germline J gene. This chain connects TRBV1 to TRBJ2-2; TRBD1 or TRBD2 may be the D gene (5 bases each). V lost 3 bases and J 2 bases, leaving 7 bases between the germline ends. The germline CDR1 and CDR2 sequences are NSQYPW and LRSPGD (reference sequence). There are 14 residues in the CDR3. The CDR3 is CTCSAGTNTGQLYF. CDR3 DNA, as far as it was read: TGCACCTGCAGTGCGGGGACCAACACCGGGCAGCTCTAC.

This clone appeared once. Each gene name is a mouse one. The read ends 1 residue early relative to the CDR3; the germline J gene fills the gap. V usage is TRBV12-2 and J usage is TRBJ1-1; D gene ambiguous. The V end lost 0 bases, the J end lost 0 bases, and 1 base lay between the germline ends. The CDR3 runs 12 residues. Germline CDR1 and CDR2: SGHLS and HYDKME. CDR3 DNA (partial): TGTGCCAGCTCTCTCTCAAACACAGAAGTCTTC. The encoded protein is CASSLSNTEVF. The whole CDR3 is CASSLSNTEVFF.

A note on this clone: Mouse gene names apply. The CDR3 extends 1 residue past the end of the read, so its final part is completed from the germline J gene. V and J are TRBV26 and TRBJ2-3; D possibly matches TRBD1 or TRBD2 (5 bases each). The CDR3 is 12 amino acids. V shed 6 bases and J shed 1 base, with 5 bases lying between them. Germline CDR1 reads KGHPV; CDR2 reads FQNQEV (reference sequence). CDR3 DNA (partial): TGTGCCAGCAGGGGGCGTGCAGAAACGCTGTAT. Its protein product is CASRGRAETLY. In full, the CDR3 reads CASRGRAETLYF.

This clone was counted a few times. Gene names and germline match the mouse. The read stops 1 residue short of the end of the CDR3; the missing end is completed from the germline J gene. The genes are TRBV1 and TRBJ1-5; D possibly corresponds to TRBD1 (6 bases). This CDR3 comprises 12 residues. V gave up 6 bases and J gave up 7 bases, with 10 bases separating them. Germline V gene lookup returns CDR1 NSQYPW and CDR2 LRSPGD (reference sequence). The sequenced CDR3 bases are TGCACCTGCAGGGGGGGCGGACAGGCTCCGCTT. Amino acid sequence: CTCRGGGQAPL. Given in full, the CDR3 is CTCRGGGQAPLF.

Points on this clone: The gene symbols are mouse symbols. Coverage ceases 1 residue before the CDR3 finishes, and the germline J gene fills in the end. The chain couples TRBV15 to TRBJ1-5; D uncertain. CDR1 and CDR2 from the germline V gene are SGHND and FRSKSL. Trimming cost V 4 bases and J 4 bases, with 8 bases left between them. The CDR3 spans 13 residues. The CDR3 DNA, read in part, is TGTGCCAGCAGTTCCTCGGGAAACCAGGCTCCGCTT. This codes for CASSSSGNQAPL. From start to end, the CDR3 is CASSSSGNQAPLF.